This T cell receptor (beta chain) derives from a study of blood T cell repertoires in COVID-19. Study information: Collection of acute and convalescent COVID-19 samples took place in the United States, Italy and Spain.

As handled by the study authors: Reference gene primers were amplified, and this amplification served to estimate nucleated cell counts. The table came from immunoSEQ multiplex PCR; TCRdb's copy has only in-frame clones and leaves some out. The D gene and trimming were derived from the DNA, and the V and J assignments and clone size from that table. Of about 100,000 clones in the sample, around 79% were seen once. The sample comprised peripheral blood. This TCR was recovered from a human donor in a cohort sampled during active COVID-19.

The CDR3 is CASSFTRQGGEQYF. The CDR3 nucleotides are TGTGCCAGCAGCTTCACCAGACAGGGGGGCGAGCAGTACTTC. This chain uses TRBV11-2 with TRBJ2-7, with TRBD1 matching 9 bases. This CDR3 has 14 residues. V lost 3 bases to trimming and J lost 6 bases; unmatched junction nucleotides: 6. CDR1 is SGHAT and CDR2 is FQNNGV in the germline V gene.